This entry concerns a single T cell receptor (beta chain). The data were taken from a study of cytomegalovirus exposure and HLA in healthy donors. The PCR used 60 Vbeta and 13 Jbeta primers. Clones were read by immunoSEQ multiplex PCR, and TCRdb kept only the in-frame ones, dropping some. This table holds around 180,000 clones, approximately 85% found once. The sequence was collected from a girl aged 10-17 years in good health and CMV-seropositive. Sequencing used PBMCs.

The CDR3 coding sequence is TGTGCCATCCCCCTCCATCCGGCGGCAGGGCAAAGCTATGGCTACACCTTC. Encoded protein: CAIPLHPAAGQSYGYTF. The chain recombines TRBV7-9 with TRBJ1-2, with D tentatively TRBD1 (5 bases). In germline, CDR1 is SEHNR, CDR2 FQNEAQ (reference sequence). This CDR3 is built from 17 residues. V shed 10 bases and J shed 4 bases, with 28 bases lying between them.